The clone carrying this T cell receptor (beta chain) was counted only a few times. Antigen: not known. Template switching by 5'RACE produced TCR cDNA, adding a universal primer site and UMIs. Each CDR3 protein gets one entry after TCRdb re-called the 5' RACE reads with MiXCR. The sample holds 500,000 to 650,000 distinct CDR3 sequences, approximately 13% seen once. The data belong to a study of T cells after yellow fever vaccination. Study results and caveats: Reappearing after the booster were most of the clones from primary vaccination (approximately 96% CD4, 88% CD8).

The sequences come from PBMCs, collected on the day of the yellow fever booster vaccination. This clonotype was obtained from a man aged 30 to 45 who received the YFV17D yellow fever vaccine.

CDR3 protein: CAWSPAGAEFF. In DNA, the CDR3 is TGTGCCTGGAGTCCCGCGGGAGCTGAGTTCTTC. The J gene is TRBJ2-1, the V gene TRBV30; TRBD2 matches 7 bases. Germline V gene lookup returns CDR1 GTSNPN and CDR2 SVGIG (reference sequence). The CDR3 consists of 11 residues. V was clipped by 2 bases and J by 14 bases; unmatched bases: 6. Full variable domain (missing parts from reference TRBV30 and TRBJ2-1): SQTIHQWPATLVQPVGSPLSLECTVEGTSNPNLYWYRQAAGRGLQLLFYSVGIGQISSEVPQNLSASRPQDRQFILSSKKLLLSDSGFYLCAWSPAGAEFFGPGTRLTVL.